The 11 T cell receptor beta chains below come from one sample, sequenced in a study of CXCR3-negative and CXCR3-positive naive CD8 T cells. The method, 5' RACE with UMI labels, was used to prepare the TRB cDNA libraries. TCRdb reanalyzed the 5' RACE reads and collapses them to one entry per CDR3 protein, without DNA. There are some 48,000 distinct CDR3 sequences in the sample, with 2% to 2.5% held by the top ten. What was sequenced was naive CXCR3- CD8+ T cells from blood. Specified subset: CD45RO-CCR7+CD27+CD95- naive CD8+ T cells lacking CXCR3 (TNR3-). These receptor sequences come from a human donor in good health. Some clones in this sample may be carry-over from other donors' samples.

The genes are TRBV7-6 and TRBJ2-7; TCRdb lists TRBD1, though no DNA is available to test this call. This CDR3 is 14 amino acids long. Germline V gene data show CDR1 as SGHVS and CDR2 as FNYEAQ. This CDR3 is CASSAGTAQQEQYF.

The chain recombines TRBV28 with TRBJ2-1; the TCRdb D gene call, TRBD1, has no DNA to confirm it. Germline V gene sequence: CDR1 MDHEN, CDR2 SYDVKM. The CDR3 is 14 residues long. This CDR3 reads CASSLSGGLDEQFF.

V is TRBV20-1 and J is TRBJ2-3; TCRdb reports TRBD2, a call that lacks DNA to check it against. The CDR3 is 15 amino acids. Germline CDR1 reads DFQATT; CDR2 reads SNEGSKA (reference sequence). CDR3 sequence: CSARAGPLYTDTQYF.

The chain joins TRBV7-2 to TRBJ2-1; absent DNA, TCRdb's TRBD2 call cannot be checked. The CDR3 spans 15 residues. In germline, CDR1 is SGHTA, CDR2 FQGNSA. The CDR3 sequence: CASSLGAGVHNEQFF.

J is TRBJ1-1 and V is TRBV29-1; TCRdb reports TRBD1, a call that lacks DNA to check it against. The CDR3 consists of 15 residues. Germline V gene sequence: CDR1 SQVTM, CDR2 ANQGSEA. The CDR3 here is CSVSLDRDRVTEAFF.

The rearrangement joins TRBV4-1 to TRBJ1-2; there is no DNA to check the TCRdb D call of TRBD1. Germline CDR1 and CDR2: MGHRA and YSYEKL. CDR3 length: 15 residues. The CDR3 here is CASSQGTGSNYGYTF.

V and J are TRBV27 and TRBJ2-7; TCRdb's D call of TRBD1 is untestable without DNA. From germline, CDR1 is MNHEY and CDR2 SMNVEV (reference sequence). This CDR3 spans 15 amino acids. Here the CDR3 reads CASSLQGQGIYEQYF.

The chain links TRBV5-6 to TRBJ2-5; TCRdb returns TRBD1, unconfirmable since there is no DNA. This CDR3 has 13 amino acids. Germline assignment: CDR1 SGHDT and CDR2 YYEEEE. CDR3 region: CASSLTGEETQYF.

The J gene is TRBJ2-1, the V gene TRBV4-2; the TRBD1 assignment by TCRdb is unverifiable without DNA. The CDR3 is made up of 16 amino acids. Germline CDR1 reads LGHNA; CDR2 reads YNFKEQ. The CDR3 is CASSPGTGGGYNEQFF.

The rearrangement joins TRBV20-1 to TRBJ2-7. Germline CDR1 DFQATT, CDR2 SNEGSKA (reference sequence). CDR3 length: 13 amino acids. The CDR3 spells CSARYQSDYEQYF.

This chain joins TRBV15 and TRBJ2-2; TCRdb reports TRBD2, a call that lacks DNA to check it against. The CDR3 length is 16 residues. CDR1 is LNHNV and CDR2 is YYDKDF in the germline V gene (reference sequence). The CDR3 protein is CATSRTASGNTGELFF.